A selection of T cell receptor beta chains follows, all from one sample in a study of regulatory T cells in long-lasting Graves disease. MiXCR, run by TCRdb on the multiplex PCR reads, gives a single entry per CDR3 protein. The sample holds about 660,000 distinct CDR3 sequences; about 30% are singletons and the top ten take 35% to 55%. The sample was peripheral blood mononuclear cells (PBMCs), taken when the disease was refractory, from a patient treated with antithyroid drugs. The receptor set was obtained from a female donor with Graves disease. CDR3s include the opening cysteine and the closing phenylalanine or tryptophan. Fields, in order: clone size, J gene, D gene, V gene, CDR3 DNA, CDR3 protein. The D gene is left open where the match is weak. Rows may omit the clone size; those that give it use once, few, many or a size class.

>.|TRBJ1-5|.|TRBV7-8
TGTGCCAGCAGCCAGAGGACAGCCAGCAATCAGCCCCAGCATTTT
CASSQRTASNQPQHF
>.|TRBJ2-7|TRBD2|TRBV7-2
TGTGCCAGCAGCTTAGGAGGGACTAGCGGGGTTACCTACGAGCAGTACTTC
CASSLGGTSGVTYEQYF
>many|TRBJ1-6|.|TRBV20-1
TGCAGTGTAGACCGCGGGGTTAATTCACCCCTCCACTTT
CSVDRGVNSPLHF
>.|TRBJ1-1|.|TRBV10-3
TGTGCCATCCAGGGGATGAACACTGAAGCTTTCTTT
CAIQGMNTEAFF
>few|TRBJ1-2|.|TRBV5-1
TGCGCCAGCAGCTTGGGACGGGAAAACTATGGCTACACCTTC
CASSLGRENYGYTF
>.|TRBJ1-1|.|TRBV6-5
TGTGCCAGCAGTTACGGGTTGGGGGCTATGAACACTGAAGCTTTCTTT
CASSYGLGAMNTEAFF
>.|TRBJ2-1|.|TRBV7-2
TGTGCCAGCAGCTTAGAAAGGGCCCATAGGCAGTTCTTC
CASSLERAHRQFF
>few|TRBJ1-2|TRBD1|TRBV27
TGTGCCAGCAGTACCCGGGACAGGGGGCGCAGTGTCTATGGCTACACCTTC
CASSTRDRGRSVYGYTF
>many|TRBJ2-5|.|TRBV6-1
TGTGCCAGCAGTGAAGCGCCAGGAGTAGAGACCCAGTACTTC
CASSEAPGVETQYF
>.|TRBJ2-2|TRBD2|TRBV2
TGTGCCAGCAGCCAGTTTTTGTCTAGCGGGAGGGCCGCGAACACCGGGGAGCTGTTTTTT
CASSQFLSSGRAANTGELFF
>few|TRBJ2-5|.|TRBV29-1
TGCAGCGTTAGCGAAGAGACCCAGTACTTC
CSVSEETQYF
>.|TRBJ1-2|.|TRBV29-1
TGCAGCGTTGAGCAGCCTAACTATGGCTACACCTTC
CSVEQPNYGYTF
>many|TRBJ1-1|TRBD1|TRBV6-1
TGTGCCACCTCCCGGGACAGAGACAAAGCTTTCTTT
CATSRDRDKAFF
>few|TRBJ1-5|.|TRBV19
TGTGCCAGTAGTAACGGGCAGGTGGGCAATCAGCCCCAGCATTTT
CASSNGQVGNQPQHF
>few|TRBJ1-1|.|TRBV7-6
TGTGCCAGCAGGCCCAGGACAGACACTGAAGCTTTCTTT
CASRPRTDTEAFF
>many|TRBJ1-1|.|TRBV28
TGTGCCAGCAGGGGACACCTTAACACTGAAGCTTTCTTT
CASRGHLNTEAFF
>many|TRBJ1-2|.|TRBV27
TGTGCCAGCAGTTCACGGGCCTTGGGGTATGGCTACACCTTC
CASSSRALGYGYTF
>.|TRBJ1-4|.|TRBV19
TGTGCCAGTAGTATTGGGGAAGAACAATTCAGACTGTTTTTT
CASSIGEEQFRLFF
>few|TRBJ1-6|.|TRBV5-1
TGCGCCAGCAGCTTGGCCGGGGCAGGACCGAATTCACCCCTCCACTTT
CASSLAGAGPNSPLHF
>once|TRBJ1-1|TRBD1|TRBV19
TGTGCCAGTAGTGCGACAGGGAGCGGCACTGAAGCTTTCTTT
CASSATGSGTEAFF
>.|TRBJ1-5|.|TRBV7-2
TGTGCCAGCAGCTTAGGGGGGGGGTGGGCTCAGCCCCAGCATTTT
CASSLGGGWAQPQHF
>few|TRBJ1-1|.|TRBV5-4
TGTGCCAGCAGCCCACGGGACACTCCGAACACTGAAGCTTTCTTT
CASSPRDTPNTEAFF
>few|TRBJ1-6|.|TRBV28
TGTGCCAGCAGTTTGGGAGGAGTAGATTCACCCCTCCACTTT
CASSLGGVDSPLHF
>.|TRBJ2-6|TRBD2|TRBV19
TGTGCCAGTAGCGGACTAGTAGGGAGCTCTGGGGCCAACGTCCTGACTTTC
CASSGLVGSSGANVLTF
>.|TRBJ2-7|TRBD1|TRBV5-1
TGCGCCAGCAGCGAGGGACAGGGGAATATGGATGCCTACGAGCAGTACTTC
CASSEGQGNMDAYEQYF
>.|TRBJ1-6|.|TRBV20-1
TGCAGTGCTAGGAAGGAGGAGGGAATCCCGAATTCACCCCTCCACTTT
CSARKEEGIPNSPLHF
>many|TRBJ1-2|TRBD1|TRBV28
TGTGCCAGCAGTTTATCGCAGGGGGCGCGGGGCTACACCTTC
CASSLSQGARGYTF
>.|TRBJ1-3|TRBD1|TRBV20-1
TGCAGTGTAGAAGGGGGACAGCTTGCTGGAAACACCATATATTTT
CSVEGGQLAGNTIYF
>.|TRBJ2-7|TRBD2|TRBV5-1
TGCGCCAGCAGCTTGACGGGACTAGCGGCCTACGAGCAGTACTTC
CASSLTGLAAYEQYF
>.|TRBJ2-6|.|TRBV6-1
TGTGCCAGCACCAGGGGGGGAGGTGGGTCTGGGGCCAACGTCCTGACTTTC
CASTRGGGGSGANVLTF
>.|TRBJ1-1|TRBD1|TRBV7-3
TGTGCCAGCAGCTTAACAGGACAGGGGGTGACTGAAGCTTTCTTT
CASSLTGQGVTEAFF
>.|TRBJ2-3|.|TRBV5-5
TGTGCCAGCTCCTGGGGGAGGACAGATACGCAGTATTTT
CASSWGRTDTQYF
>few|TRBJ1-1|.|TRBV28
TGTGCCAGCAGCTCCGGGGGGGCTGAGGTTGCTGAAGCTTTCTTT
CASSSGGAEVAEAFF
>many|TRBJ1-2|TRBD1|TRBV6-1
TGTGCCAGCAGCGTAACGGGGACAGGGGTTCCTGGCTACACCTTC
CASSVTGTGVPGYTF
>.|TRBJ2-7|.|TRBV28
TGTGCCAGCAGTTCCCAAACAGAAGACGAGCAGTACTTC
CASSSQTEDEQYF
>.|TRBJ2-6|.|TRBV12-3/TRBV12-4
TGTGCCAGCAGTCCGCGGGCCTTACTCTCTGGGGCCAACGTCCTGACTTTC
CASSPRALLSGANVLTF
>.|TRBJ2-7|.|TRBV5-1
TGCGCCAGCAGCCCGTTGAGCCGGGAGAAAGGGGAGCAGTACTTC
CASSPLSREKGEQYF